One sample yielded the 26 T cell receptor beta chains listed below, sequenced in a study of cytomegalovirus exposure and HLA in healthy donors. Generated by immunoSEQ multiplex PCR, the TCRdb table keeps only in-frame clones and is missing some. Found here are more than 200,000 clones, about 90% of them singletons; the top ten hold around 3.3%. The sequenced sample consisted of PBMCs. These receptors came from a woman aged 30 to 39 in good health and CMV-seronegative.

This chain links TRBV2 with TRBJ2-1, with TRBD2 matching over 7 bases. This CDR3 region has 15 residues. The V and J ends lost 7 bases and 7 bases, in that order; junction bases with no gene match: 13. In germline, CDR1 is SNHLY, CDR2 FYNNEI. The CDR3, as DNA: TGTGCCAGCAAATCGGAGTGGGCGGGGGTAAATGAGCAGTTCTTC. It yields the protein CASKSEWAGVNEQFF.

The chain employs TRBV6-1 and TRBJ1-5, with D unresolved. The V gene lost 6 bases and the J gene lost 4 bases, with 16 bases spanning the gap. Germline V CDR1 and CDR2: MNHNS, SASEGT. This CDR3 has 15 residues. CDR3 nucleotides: TGTGCCAGCAGCTTTAGGAGGGAATTAAATCAGCCCCAGCATTTT. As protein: CASSFRRELNQPQHF.

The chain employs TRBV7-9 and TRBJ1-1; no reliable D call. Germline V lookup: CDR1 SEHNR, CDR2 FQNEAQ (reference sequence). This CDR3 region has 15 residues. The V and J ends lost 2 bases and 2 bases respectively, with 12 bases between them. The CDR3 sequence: CASSLQALGNTEAFF. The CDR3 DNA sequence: TGTGCCAGCAGCTTACAGGCGTTGGGCAACACTGAAGCTTTCTTT.

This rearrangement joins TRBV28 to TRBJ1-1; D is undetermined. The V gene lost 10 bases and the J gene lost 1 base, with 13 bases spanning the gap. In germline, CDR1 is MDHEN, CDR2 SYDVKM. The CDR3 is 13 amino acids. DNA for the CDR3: TGTGCCACCAAAGTGGGCGCGAACACTGAAGCTTTCTTT. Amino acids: CATKVGANTEAFF.

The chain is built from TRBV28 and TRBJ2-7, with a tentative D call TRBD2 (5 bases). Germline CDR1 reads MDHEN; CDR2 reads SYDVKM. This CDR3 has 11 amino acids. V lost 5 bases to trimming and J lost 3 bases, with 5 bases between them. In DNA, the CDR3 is TGTGCCAGCAGTGAGGGCTACGAGCAGTACTTC. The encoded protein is CASSEGYEQYF.

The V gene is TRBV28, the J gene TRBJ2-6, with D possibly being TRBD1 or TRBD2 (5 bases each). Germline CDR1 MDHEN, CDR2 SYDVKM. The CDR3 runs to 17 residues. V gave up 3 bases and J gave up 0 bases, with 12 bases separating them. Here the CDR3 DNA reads TGTGCCAGCAGTTTTTGGGACGTTCGCTCTGGGGCCAACGTCCTGACTTTC. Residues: CASSFWDVRSGANVLTF.

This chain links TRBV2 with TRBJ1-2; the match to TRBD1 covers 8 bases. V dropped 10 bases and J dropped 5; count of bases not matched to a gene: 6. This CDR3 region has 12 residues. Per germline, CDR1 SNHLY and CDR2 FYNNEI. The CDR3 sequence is CAKDRDYYGYTF. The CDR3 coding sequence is TGTGCCAAGGACAGGGATTATTATGGCTACACCTTC.

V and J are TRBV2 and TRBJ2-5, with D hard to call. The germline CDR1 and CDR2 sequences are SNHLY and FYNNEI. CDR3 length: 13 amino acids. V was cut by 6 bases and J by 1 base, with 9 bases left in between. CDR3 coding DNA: TGTGCCAGCAGCCCCGACTTCCAAGAGACCCAGTACTTC. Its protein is CASSPDFQETQYF.

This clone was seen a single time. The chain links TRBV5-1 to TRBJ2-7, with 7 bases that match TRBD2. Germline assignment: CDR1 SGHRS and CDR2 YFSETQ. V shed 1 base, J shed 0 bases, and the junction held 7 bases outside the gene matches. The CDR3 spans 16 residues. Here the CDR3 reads CASSLNLAVSSYEQYF. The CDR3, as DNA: TGCGCCAGCAGCTTGAACCTAGCGGTAAGCTCCTACGAGCAGTACTTC.

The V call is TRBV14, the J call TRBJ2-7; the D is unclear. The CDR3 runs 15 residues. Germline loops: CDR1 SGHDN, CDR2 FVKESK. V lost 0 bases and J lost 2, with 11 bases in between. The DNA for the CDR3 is TGTGCCAGCAGCCAAGATCGACGGCCCCCCTACGAGCAGTACTTC. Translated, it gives CASSQDRRPPYEQYF.

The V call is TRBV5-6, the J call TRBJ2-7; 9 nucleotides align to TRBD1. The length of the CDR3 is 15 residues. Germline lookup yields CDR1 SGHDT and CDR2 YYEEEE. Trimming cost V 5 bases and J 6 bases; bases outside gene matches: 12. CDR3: CASRAGTGFYGEQYF. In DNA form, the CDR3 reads TGTGCCAGCAGAGCAGGGACAGGGTTTTACGGCGAGCAGTACTTC.

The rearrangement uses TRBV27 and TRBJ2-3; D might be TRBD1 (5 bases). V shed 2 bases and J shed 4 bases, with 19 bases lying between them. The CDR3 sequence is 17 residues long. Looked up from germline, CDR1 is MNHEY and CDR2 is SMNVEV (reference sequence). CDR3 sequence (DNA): TGTGCCAGCAGTTTACAGGACACAGGTCCCCTCGCAGATACGCAGTATTTT. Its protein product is CASSLQDTGPLADTQYF.

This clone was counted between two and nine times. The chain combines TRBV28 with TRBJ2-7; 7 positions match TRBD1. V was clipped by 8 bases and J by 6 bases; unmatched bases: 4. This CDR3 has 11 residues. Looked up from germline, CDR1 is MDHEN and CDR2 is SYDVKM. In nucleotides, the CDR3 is TGTGCCAGCGAGGGGGCTTCCGAGCAGTACTTC. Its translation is CASEGASEQYF.

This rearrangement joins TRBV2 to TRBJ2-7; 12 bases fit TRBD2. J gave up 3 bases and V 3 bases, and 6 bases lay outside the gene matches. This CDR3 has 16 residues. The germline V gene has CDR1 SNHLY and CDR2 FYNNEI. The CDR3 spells CASSDDLTSGSYEQYF. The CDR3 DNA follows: TGTGCCAGCAGTGACGATTTGACTAGCGGGAGCTACGAGCAGTACTTC.

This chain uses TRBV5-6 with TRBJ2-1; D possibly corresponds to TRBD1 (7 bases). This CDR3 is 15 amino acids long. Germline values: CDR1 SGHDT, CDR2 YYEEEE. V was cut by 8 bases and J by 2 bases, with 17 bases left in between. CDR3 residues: CASHRGTAAYNEQFF. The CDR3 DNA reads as TGTGCCAGTCACCGGGGGACAGCAGCCTACAATGAGCAGTTCTTC.

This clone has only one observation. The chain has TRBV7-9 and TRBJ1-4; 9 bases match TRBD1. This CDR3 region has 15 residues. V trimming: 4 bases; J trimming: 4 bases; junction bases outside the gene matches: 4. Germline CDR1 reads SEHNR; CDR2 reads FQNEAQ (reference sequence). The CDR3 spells CASSSRQGGNEKLFF. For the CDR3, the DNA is TGTGCCAGCAGCTCCAGACAGGGGGGTAATGAAAAACTGTTTTTT. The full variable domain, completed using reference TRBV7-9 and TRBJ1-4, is DTGVSQNPRHKITKRGQNVTFRCDPISEHNRLYWYRQTLGQGPEFLTYFQNEAQLEKSRLLSDRFSAERPKGSFSTLEIQRTEQGDSAMYLCASSSRQGGNEKLFFGSGTQLSVL.

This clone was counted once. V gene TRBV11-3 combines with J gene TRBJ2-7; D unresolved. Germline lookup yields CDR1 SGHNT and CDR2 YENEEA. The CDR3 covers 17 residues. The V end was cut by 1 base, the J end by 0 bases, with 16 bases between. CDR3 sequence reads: CASSLAVTASSSYEQYF. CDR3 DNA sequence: TGTGCCAGCAGCTTAGCGGTTACGGCGTCTAGCTCCTACGAGCAGTACTTC.

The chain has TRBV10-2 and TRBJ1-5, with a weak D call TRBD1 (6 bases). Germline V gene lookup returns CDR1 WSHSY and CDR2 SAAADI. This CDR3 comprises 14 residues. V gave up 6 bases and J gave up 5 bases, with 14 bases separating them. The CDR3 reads CASRGDTLYQPQHF. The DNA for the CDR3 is TGCGCCAGCAGGGGGGACACCCTATATCAGCCCCAGCATTTT.

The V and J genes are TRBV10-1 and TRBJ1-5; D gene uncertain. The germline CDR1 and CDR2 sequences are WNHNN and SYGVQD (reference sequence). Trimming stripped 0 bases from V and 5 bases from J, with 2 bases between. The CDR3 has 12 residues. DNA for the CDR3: TGCGCCAGCAGTGAGTCGGATCAGCCCCAGCATTTT. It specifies CASSESDQPQHF.

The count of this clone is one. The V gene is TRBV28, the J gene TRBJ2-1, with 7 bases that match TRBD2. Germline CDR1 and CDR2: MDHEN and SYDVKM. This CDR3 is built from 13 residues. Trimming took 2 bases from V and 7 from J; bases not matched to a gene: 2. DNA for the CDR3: TGTGCCAGCAGTTTAGGCGGGAGAAATGAGCAGTTCTTC. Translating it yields CASSLGGRNEQFF.

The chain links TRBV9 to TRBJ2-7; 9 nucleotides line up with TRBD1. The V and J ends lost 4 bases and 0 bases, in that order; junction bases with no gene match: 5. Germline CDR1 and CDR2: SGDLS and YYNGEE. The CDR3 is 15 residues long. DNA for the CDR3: TGTGCCAGCAGCCGGACAGGGGACCTCTCCTACGAGCAGTACTTC. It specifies CASSRTGDLSYEQYF.

The DNA for the CDR3 is TGCGCCTCAAAAGGACAGCGGGAGGCCGACAATGAGCAGTTCTTC. Its translation: CASKGQREADNEQFF. This rearrangement joins TRBV10-2 to TRBJ2-1; TRBD2 agrees at 9 bases. The germline gives CDR1 WSHSY, CDR2 SAAADI. There are 15 residues in the CDR3. J gave up 5 bases and V 11 bases, and 13 bases lay outside the gene matches.

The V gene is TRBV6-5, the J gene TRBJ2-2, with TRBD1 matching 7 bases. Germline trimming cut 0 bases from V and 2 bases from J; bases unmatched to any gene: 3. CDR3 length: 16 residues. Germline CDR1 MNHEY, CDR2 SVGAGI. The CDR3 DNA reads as TGTGCCAGCAGTTACTCCCGGGACAGTAACACCGGGGAGCTGTTTTTT. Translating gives CASSYSRDSNTGELFF.

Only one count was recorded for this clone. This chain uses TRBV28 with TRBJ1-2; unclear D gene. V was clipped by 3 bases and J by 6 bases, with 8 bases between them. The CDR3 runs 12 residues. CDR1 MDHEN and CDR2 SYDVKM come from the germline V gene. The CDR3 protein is CASSLEENGYTF. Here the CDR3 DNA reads TGTGCCAGCAGTTTGGAGGAGAATGGCTACACCTTC.

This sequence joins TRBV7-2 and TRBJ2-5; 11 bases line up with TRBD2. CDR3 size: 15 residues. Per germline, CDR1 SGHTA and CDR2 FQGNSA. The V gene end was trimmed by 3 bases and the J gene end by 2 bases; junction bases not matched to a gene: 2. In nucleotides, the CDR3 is TGTGCCAGCAGCTTTACTAGCGGGAGTCAAGAGACCCAGTACTTC. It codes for CASSFTSGSQETQYF.

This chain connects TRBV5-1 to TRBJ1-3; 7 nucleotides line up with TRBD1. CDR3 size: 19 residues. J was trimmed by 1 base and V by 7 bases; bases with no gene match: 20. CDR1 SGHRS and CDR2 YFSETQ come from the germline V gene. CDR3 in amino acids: CASRRDSSVWSGSGNTIYF. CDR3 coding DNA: TGCGCCAGCCGTAGGGACAGTTCCGTGTGGAGCGGATCTGGAAACACCATATATTTT. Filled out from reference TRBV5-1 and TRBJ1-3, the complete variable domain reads KAGVTQTPRYLIKTRGQQVTLSCSPISGHRSVSWYQQTPGQGLQFLFEYFSETQRNKGNFPGRFSGRQFSNSRSEMNVSTLELGDSALYLCASRRDSSVWSGSGNTIYFGEGSWLTVV.